The clone carrying this T cell receptor (beta chain) was counted once. The data belong to a study of T cell changes during pregnancy in multiple sclerosis. The V gene's germline CDR1 is SGHTA and CDR2 FQGNSA. V lost 3 bases, J lost 10 bases, and 18 bases lay in between. The CDR3 spans 15 residues. Sequenced by immunoSEQ multiplex PCR; TCRdb stores in-frame clones only, minus some. The top ten hold over 2% of the sample, which has over 75,000 clones, over 80% seen once. The rearrangement uses TRBV7-2 and TRBJ1-4, with a possible D match to TRBD1 (5 bases). The clonotype comes from a female donor with multiple sclerosis, enrolled in a pregnancy study. The source material was peripheral blood, sampled in the first trimester of pregnancy. The CDR3 is CASSLGGGGHGKLFF. The CDR3 DNA is TGTGCCAGCAGCTTGGGCGGGGGAGGCCACGGAAAACTGTTTTTT.